This T cell receptor (beta chain) was documented in a study of blood T cells in healthy people across ages. Whole-study findings and limits: Per-million-T-cell TCR beta diversity fell roughly linearly with age. Diversity figures based on one million T cells were deemed too low.

Primers used in a second PCR of roughly 6 to 12 cycles were a sample-barcoded 5' primer and a J-beta primer mix. MiXCR, applied by TCRdb to the 5' RACE reads, yields one record per CDR3 protein. This sample has about 1.5 million distinct CDR3 sequences; 35% to 45% occur once, and the top ten carry around 4%. V gave up 0 bases and J gave up 3 bases, with 10 bases separating them. The CDR3 contains 14 residues. Germline V gives CDR1 DFQATT, CDR2 SNEGSKA (reference sequence). For every donor, a draw yielded around 10 milliliters of peripheral blood. The extraction recovered at least 5.5 micrograms of total RNA per sample. This clonotype was picked up a small number of times. Its antigen remains unknown.

The chain links TRBV20-1 to TRBJ2-3; maybe TRBD2 (6 bases). The receptor was derived from a woman aged 18-30 years in good health. Sequenced material: blood. CDR3 loop: CSARDGGITDTQYF. The CDR3 DNA is TGCAGTGCTAGAGATGGCGGGATTACAGATACGCAGTATTTT.